This TCR beta chain was documented in a study of lymphopenia after photon versus proton radiotherapy. Details on this clone: As yet, its antigen is unknown.

Clones were read by immunoSEQ multiplex PCR, and TCRdb kept only the in-frame ones, dropping some. The sample records about 160,000 clones, approximately 90% being singletons. Trimming removed 0 bases at V and 1 base at J, with 23 bases between. The CDR3 consists of 20 residues. The V gene's germline CDR1 is MGHRA and CDR2 YSYEKL. Study-wide points: Only patients who died were analyzed for survival; proton advantage is unproven.

This specimen consisted of peripheral blood, obtained from a patient treated with photon-based radiotherapy. The receptor was derived from a man aged 50-59 years with gastric cancer. The chain employs TRBV4-1 and TRBJ2-3; TRBD2 is a possible D gene (6 bases). The CDR3 DNA reads as TGCGCCAGCAGCCAAGAGGGTACAGCTTACAGGCCTAGCGGCACAGATACGCAGTATTTT. Protein: CASSQEGTAYRPSGTDTQYF.